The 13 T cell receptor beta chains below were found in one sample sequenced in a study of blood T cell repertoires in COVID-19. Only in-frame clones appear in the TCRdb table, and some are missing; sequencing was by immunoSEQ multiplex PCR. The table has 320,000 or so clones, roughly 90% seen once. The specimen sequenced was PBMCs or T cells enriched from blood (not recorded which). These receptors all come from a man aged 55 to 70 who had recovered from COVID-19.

CDR3 protein: CASSLGAEGLGYF. In nucleotides, the CDR3 is TGTGCCAGCAGCTTGGGGGCGGAGGGGCTAGGGTACTTC. The rearrangement joins TRBV5-4 to TRBJ2-7, with D tentatively TRBD2 (6 bases). There are 13 residues in the CDR3. The germline V gene encodes CDR1 SGHNT and CDR2 YYREEE (reference sequence). Trimming cost V 0 bases and J 12 bases, with 16 bases left between them.

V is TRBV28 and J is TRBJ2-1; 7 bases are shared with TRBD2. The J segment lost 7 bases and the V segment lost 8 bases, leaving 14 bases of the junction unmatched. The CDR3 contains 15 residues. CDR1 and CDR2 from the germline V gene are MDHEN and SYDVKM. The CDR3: CASGRGDLDRNEQFF. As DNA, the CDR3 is TGTGCCAGCGGTCGGGGGGATTTGGATAGAAATGAGCAGTTCTTC.

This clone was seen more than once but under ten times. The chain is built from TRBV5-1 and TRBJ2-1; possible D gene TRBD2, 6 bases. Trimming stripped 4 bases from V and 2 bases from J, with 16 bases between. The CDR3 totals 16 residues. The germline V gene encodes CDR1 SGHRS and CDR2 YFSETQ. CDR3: CASSGITSSAYNEQFF. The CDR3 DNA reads TGCGCCAGCAGCGGAATCACTAGCAGTGCCTACAATGAGCAGTTCTTC. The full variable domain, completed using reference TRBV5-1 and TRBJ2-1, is KAGVTQTPRYLIKTRGQQVTLSCSPISGHRSVSWYQQTPGQGLQFLFEYFSETQRNKGNFPGRFSGRQFSNSRSEMNVSTLELGDSALYLCASSGITSSAYNEQFFGPGTRLTVL.

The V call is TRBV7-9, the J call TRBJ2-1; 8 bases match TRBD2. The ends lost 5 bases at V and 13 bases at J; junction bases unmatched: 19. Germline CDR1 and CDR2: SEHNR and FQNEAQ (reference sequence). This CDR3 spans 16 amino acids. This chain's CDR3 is CASSLREAGDQKYQFF. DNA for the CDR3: TGTGCCAGCAGCCTAAGAGAAGCGGGAGATCAGAAGTACCAGTTCTTC.

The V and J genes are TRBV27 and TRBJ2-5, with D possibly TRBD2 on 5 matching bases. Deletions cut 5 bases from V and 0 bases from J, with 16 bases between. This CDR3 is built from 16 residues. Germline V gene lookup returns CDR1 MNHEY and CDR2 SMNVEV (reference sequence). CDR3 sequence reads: CASSPSVGEYQETQYF. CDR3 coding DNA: TGTGCCAGCAGTCCCTCTGTCGGGGAATACCAAGAGACCCAGTACTTC.

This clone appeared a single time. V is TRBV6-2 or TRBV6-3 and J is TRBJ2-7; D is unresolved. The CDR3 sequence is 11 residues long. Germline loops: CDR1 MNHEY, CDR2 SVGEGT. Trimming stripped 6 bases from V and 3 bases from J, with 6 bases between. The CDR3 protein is CASSTYYEQYF. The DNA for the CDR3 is TGTGCCAGCAGCACCTACTACGAGCAGTACTTC.

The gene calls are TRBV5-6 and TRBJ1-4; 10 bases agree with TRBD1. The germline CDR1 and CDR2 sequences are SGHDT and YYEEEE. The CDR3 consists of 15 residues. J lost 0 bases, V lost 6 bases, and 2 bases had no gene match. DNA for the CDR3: TGTGCCAGCAAGGACAGGGGGGCAACTAATGAAAAACTGTTTTTT. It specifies CASKDRGATNEKLFF. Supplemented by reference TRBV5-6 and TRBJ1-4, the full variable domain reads DAGVTQSPTHLIKTRGQQVTLRCSPKSGHDTVSWYQQALGQGPQFIFQYYEEEERQRGNFPDRFSGHQFPNYSSELNVNALLLGDSALYLCASKDRGATNEKLFFGSGTQLSVL.

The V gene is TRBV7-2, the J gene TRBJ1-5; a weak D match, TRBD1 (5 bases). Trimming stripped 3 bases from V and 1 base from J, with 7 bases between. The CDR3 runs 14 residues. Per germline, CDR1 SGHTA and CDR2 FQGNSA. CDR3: CASSLTASNQPQHF. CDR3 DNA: TGTGCCAGCAGCTTGACAGCGAGCAATCAGCCCCAGCATTTT.

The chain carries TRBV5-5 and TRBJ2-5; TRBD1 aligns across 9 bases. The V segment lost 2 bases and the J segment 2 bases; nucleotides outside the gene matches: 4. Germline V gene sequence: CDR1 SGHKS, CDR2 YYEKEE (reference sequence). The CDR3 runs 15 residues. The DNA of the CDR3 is TGTGCCAGCAGCTTCTACAGGGGGCGACAAGAGACCCAGTACTTC. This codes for CASSFYRGRQETQYF. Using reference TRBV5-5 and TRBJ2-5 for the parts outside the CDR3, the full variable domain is DAGVTQSPTHLIKTRGQQVTLRCSPISGHKSVSWYQQVLGQGPQFIFQYYEKEERGRGNFPDRFSARQFPNYSSELNVNALLLGDSALYLCASSFYRGRQETQYFGPGTRLLVL.

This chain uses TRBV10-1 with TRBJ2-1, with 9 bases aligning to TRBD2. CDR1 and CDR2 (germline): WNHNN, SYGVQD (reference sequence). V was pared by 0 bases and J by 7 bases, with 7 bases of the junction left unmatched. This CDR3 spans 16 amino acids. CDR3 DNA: TGCGCCAGCAGTGAGTCGGGGCTAGCGGGAAGTAATGAGCAGTTCTTC. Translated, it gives CASSESGLAGSNEQFF.

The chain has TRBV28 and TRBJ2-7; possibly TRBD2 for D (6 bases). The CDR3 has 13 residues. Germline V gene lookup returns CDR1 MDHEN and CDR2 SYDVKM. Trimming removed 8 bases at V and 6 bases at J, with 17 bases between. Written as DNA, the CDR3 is TGTGCCAGCTCAACCGGGACTCTTCTCGAGCAGTACTTC. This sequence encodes CASSTGTLLEQYF.

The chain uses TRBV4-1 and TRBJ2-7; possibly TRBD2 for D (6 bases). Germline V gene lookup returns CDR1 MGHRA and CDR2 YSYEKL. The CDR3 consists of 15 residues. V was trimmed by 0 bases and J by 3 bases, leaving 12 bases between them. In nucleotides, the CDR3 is TGCGCCAGCAGCCAAGAAGGGACTCGTGGCTACGAGCAGTACTTC. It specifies CASSQEGTRGYEQYF.

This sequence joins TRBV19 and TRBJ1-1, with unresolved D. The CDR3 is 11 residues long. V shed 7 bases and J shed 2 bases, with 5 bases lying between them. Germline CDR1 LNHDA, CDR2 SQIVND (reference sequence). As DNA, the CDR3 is TGTGCCAGTACCGTTAACACTGAAGCTTTCTTT. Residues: CASTVNTEAFF.